One T cell receptor (beta chain) is described in this entry. Antigen: not known. Both 60 Vbeta primers and 13 Jbeta primers went into the PCR. Per the original data handling: About 10 million shared chains were among around 80 million unique TCR beta chains counted in a later analysis. Sequencing used immunoSEQ multiplex PCR; TCRdb keeps in-frame clones, though not all of them. The V and J calls and clone size are taken from that table; D and trimming were inferred from the DNA. This table holds 150,000 or so clones, roughly 80% found once. At sampling all donors were nominally healthy, likely with unrecorded immune exposures. Germline-derived CDR1 and CDR2 are SGHDN and FVKESK. The CDR3 has 14 residues. The V end lost 1 base, the J end lost 6 bases, and 12 bases lay between the germline ends. The entry originates in a study of cytomegalovirus exposure and HLA in healthy donors. Study-wide results and limits: For cytomegalovirus status, the classifier reportedly gave diagnoses with high specificity and sensitivity. Later analysis found that TCR beta chains associated with HLA were more clonally expanded than other, equally common chains.

The rearrangement links TRBV14 to TRBJ1-2; D uncertain. The sequencing sample was made of PBMCs. The clonotype comes from a man between 45 and 60 years old in good health and CMV-seropositive. CDR3 sequence: CASSQVGTADGYTF. DNA for the CDR3: TGTGCCAGCAGCCAAGTAGGAACAGCGGATGGCTACACCTTC.